This TCR beta chain was found in a study of blood T cell repertoires in COVID-19. Study as a whole: The United States, Italy and Spain provided the acute and convalescent COVID-19 samples.

V trimming: 2 bases; J trimming: 7 bases; junction bases outside the gene matches: 6. CDR3 length equals 14 residues. In germline, CDR1 is SGHDN, CDR2 FVKESK. In the authors' workflow: Amplifying reference gene primers gave estimates of nucleated cell counts. The assay was immunoSEQ multiplex PCR, and TCRdb's table has in-frame clones only and misses some. V and J calls and clone size come straight from that table; D and trimming were deduced from the DNA. The repertoire has around 72,000 clones, roughly 88% of them found once; the top ten carry about 6.4%. The TCR comes from a woman in her seventies with acute or convalescent COVID-19. The sample comprised peripheral blood. The chain couples TRBV14 to TRBJ1-1; TRBD1 matches 8 bases. The chain's CDR3 is CASSQLGQAIEAFF. CDR3 in DNA: TGTGCCAGCAGCCAATTGGGACAGGCAATTGAAGCTTTCTTT.